Given below is one TCR beta chain in context. Its target is unknown. The sample originates from a study of human T cells and chemical hapten exposure. Findings of the study overall: Patch test score rose with PT1 expanded TCR count, significant at thresholds 8, 16 and 32, not 4. Alopecia was present in the donors, so their immune response may differ from healthy people's.

TCRdb independently ran MiXCR on the RACE reads; one entry per CDR3 protein. There are under 200,000 distinct CDR3 sequences in the sample; about 14% occur only once, and about 1.7% lies in the top ten. Sample time point: patch test 1, 2 weeks after DPC sensitization. The treatment was: therapeutic diphenylcyclopropenone sensitization with weekly scalp DPC. The CDR3 runs 16 residues. The ends were cut back, 3 bases at V and 1 base at J, with 12 bases in the middle. This specimen was whole blood, taken in connection with sensitization to the hapten diphenylcyclopropenone (DPC). The chain recombines TRBV12-3 or TRBV12-4 with TRBJ2-2; no clear D gene. The clonotype originates from a woman aged 25 to 39 with alopecia areata. Some clones in this sample may be carry-over from other donors' samples. This CDR3 reads CASSLGHSGNTGELFF. The CDR3 DNA sequence: TGTGCCAGCAGTTTGGGTCACTCTGGGAACACCGGGGAGCTGTTTTTT.